The clone carrying this T cell receptor beta chain was detected ten times or more. TCRdb recomputed calls from the RT-PCR reads with MiXCR, one row per CDR3 protein. The table shows almost 90,000 distinct CDR3 sequences, with just under 5% occurring only once. This entry comes from a study of patients and donors after allogeneic stem cell transplantation. V dropped 7 bases and J dropped 3; count of bases not matched to a gene: 2. In germline, CDR1 is ENHRY, CDR2 SYGVKD. The CDR3 runs to 12 residues. Source material: blood, either unsorted or a sorted T cell fraction (not recorded which). The sequence was collected from a human donor who was either an allogeneic HSCT recipient or a stem cell or donor lymphocyte infusion donor (not recorded which). It is not recorded whose cells these are; they may come from a transplant donor. The genes are TRBV10-3 and TRBJ2-7; 8 nucleotides align to TRBD1. CDR3 sequence reads: CAITDRGYEQYF. CDR3 DNA: TGTGCCATCACTGACAGGGGCTACGAGCAGTACTTC.